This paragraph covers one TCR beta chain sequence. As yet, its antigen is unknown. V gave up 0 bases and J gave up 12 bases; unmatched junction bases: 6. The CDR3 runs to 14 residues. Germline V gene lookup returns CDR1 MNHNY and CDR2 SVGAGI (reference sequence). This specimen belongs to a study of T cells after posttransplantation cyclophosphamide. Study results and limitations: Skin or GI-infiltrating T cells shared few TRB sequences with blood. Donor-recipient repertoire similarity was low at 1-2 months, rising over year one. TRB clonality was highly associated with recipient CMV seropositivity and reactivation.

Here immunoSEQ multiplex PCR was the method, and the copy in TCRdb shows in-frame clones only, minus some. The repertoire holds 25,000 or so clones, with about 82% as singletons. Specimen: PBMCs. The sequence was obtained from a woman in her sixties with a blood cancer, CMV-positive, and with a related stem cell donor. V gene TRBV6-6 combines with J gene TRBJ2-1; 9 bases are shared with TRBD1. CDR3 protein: CASSYSTGGYWQFF. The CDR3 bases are TGTGCCAGCAGTTACTCGACAGGGGGGTATTGGCAGTTCTTC.